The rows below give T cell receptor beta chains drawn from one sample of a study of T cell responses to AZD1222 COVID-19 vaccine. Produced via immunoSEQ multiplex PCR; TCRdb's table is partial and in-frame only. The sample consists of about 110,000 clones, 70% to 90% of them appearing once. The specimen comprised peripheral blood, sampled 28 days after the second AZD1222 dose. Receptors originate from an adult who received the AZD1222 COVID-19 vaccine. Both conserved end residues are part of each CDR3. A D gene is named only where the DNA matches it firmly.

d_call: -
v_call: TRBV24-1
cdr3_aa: CATSGVTDSHNEQFF

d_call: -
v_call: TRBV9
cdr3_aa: CASSVDAGDTEAFF

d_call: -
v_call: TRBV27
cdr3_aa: CASSFRGNTGELFF

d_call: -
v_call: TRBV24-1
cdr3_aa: CATSDSWGPHGNEQYF

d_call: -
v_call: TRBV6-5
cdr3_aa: CASSSQGTPYEQYF

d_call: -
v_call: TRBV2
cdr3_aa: CASSEVGRGVSNQPQHF

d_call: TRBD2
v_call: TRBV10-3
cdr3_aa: CAIRTGLAGGNNEQFF

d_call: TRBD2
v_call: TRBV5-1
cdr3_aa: CASSLGLAGFRTDEQFF

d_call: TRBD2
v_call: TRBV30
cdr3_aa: CAWSVGGGPPGELFF

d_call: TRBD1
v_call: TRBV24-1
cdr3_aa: CATSGDRFGYTF

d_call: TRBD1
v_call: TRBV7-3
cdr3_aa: CASSLIRGENTEAFF

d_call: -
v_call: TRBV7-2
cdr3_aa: CASSLAGKKLFF

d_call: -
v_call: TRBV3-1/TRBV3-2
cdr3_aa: CASSLDAGSNQPQHF

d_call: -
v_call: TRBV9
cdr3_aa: CASSAFTRGQANYGYTF

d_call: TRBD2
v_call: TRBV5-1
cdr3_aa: CASSLEGSSGTSTDTQYF

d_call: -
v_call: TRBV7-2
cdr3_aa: CASSAGTGFRTDTQYF

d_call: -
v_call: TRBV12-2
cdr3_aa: CASRLRRTGPGEKYEQYF

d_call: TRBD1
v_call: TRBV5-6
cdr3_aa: CASNLGQGGNTIYF

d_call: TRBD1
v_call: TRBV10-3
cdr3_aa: CAIRSQGALSNSPLHF

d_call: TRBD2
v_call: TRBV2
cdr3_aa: CAGSLREGPGELFF

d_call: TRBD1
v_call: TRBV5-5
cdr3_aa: CASSWTGRNTEAFF

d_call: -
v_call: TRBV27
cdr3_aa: CASSLVQGKYEQYF

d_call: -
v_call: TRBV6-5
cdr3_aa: CASRNREDPEAFF

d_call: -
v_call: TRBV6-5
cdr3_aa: CASSYGGRFTGELFF

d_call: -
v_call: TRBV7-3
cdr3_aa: CASSFGAGGSYNEQFF

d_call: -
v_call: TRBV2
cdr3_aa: CASSAREGYGYTF